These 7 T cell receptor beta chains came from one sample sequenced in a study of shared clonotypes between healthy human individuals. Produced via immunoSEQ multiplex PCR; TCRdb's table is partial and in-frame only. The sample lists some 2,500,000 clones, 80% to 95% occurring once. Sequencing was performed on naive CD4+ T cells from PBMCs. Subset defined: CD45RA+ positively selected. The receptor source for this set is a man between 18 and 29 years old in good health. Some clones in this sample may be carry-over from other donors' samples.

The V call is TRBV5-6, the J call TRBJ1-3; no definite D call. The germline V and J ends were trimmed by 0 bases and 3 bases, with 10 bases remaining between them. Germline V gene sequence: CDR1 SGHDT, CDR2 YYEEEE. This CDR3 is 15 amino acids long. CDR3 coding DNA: TGTGCCAGCAGCTTGGGGGGATTGGGTGGAAACACCATATATTTT. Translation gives CASSLGGLGGNTIYF.

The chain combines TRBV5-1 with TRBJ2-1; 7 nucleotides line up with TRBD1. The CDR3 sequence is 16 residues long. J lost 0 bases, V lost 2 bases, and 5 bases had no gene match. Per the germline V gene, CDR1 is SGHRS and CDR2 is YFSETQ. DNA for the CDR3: TGCGCCAGCAGCTTAGTGGACAGGAGCTCCTACAATGAGCAGTTCTTC. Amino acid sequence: CASSLVDRSSYNEQFF.

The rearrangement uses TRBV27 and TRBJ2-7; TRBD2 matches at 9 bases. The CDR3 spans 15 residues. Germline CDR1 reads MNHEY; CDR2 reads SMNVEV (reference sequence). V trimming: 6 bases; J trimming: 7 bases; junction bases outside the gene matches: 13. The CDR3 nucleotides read TGTGCCAGCAGGGGGGGGCTAGCGGGACGAAGGGAGCAGTACTTC. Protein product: CASRGGLAGRREQYF.

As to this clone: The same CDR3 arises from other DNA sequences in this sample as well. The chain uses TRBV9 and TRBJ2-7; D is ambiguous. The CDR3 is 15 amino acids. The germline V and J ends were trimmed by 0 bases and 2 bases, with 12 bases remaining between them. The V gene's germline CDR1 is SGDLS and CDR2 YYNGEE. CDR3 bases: TGTGCCAGCAGCGTAGCAGGTACCCCCACCTACGAGCAGTACTTC. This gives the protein CASSVAGTPTYEQYF.

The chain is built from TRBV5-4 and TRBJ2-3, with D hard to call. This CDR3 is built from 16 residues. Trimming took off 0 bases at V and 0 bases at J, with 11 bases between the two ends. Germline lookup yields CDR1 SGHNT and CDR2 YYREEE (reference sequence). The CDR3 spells CASSLGSDRSTDTQYF. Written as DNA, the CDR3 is TGTGCCAGCAGCTTGGGCTCCGACCGGAGCACAGATACGCAGTATTTT. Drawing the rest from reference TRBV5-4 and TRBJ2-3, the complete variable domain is ETGVTQSPTHLIKTRGQQVTLRCSSQSGHNTVSWYQQALGQGPQFIFQYYREEENGRGNFPPRFSGLQFPNYSSELNVNALELDDSALYLCASSLGSDRSTDTQYFGPGTRLTVL.

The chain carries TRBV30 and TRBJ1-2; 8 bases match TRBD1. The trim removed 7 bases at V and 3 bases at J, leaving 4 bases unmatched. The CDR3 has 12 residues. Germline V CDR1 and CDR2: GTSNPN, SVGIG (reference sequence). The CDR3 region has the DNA TGTGCCTTGGACAGGGCGGACTATGGCTACACCTTC. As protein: CALDRADYGYTF.

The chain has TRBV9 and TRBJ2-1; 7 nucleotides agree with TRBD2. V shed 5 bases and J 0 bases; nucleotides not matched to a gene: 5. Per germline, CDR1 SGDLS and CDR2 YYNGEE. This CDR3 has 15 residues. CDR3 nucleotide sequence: TGTGCCAGCAGTTGGGGCGGGAGCTCCTACAATGAGCAGTTCTTC. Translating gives CASSWGGSSYNEQFF.